Listed below are T cell receptor beta chains from one sample, sequenced in a study of tumor-infiltrating lymphocytes in primary liver carcinoma. TCRdb processed the multiplex PCR reads anew with MiXCR; each CDR3 protein has one entry. This table holds 310,000 or so distinct CDR3 sequences, 65% found once. Input material: peripheral blood. Every receptor here comes from a man in his forties with primary liver carcinoma and hepatitis B virus infection. Each CDR3 is given with its conserved first and last residue. D genes are given only for firm matches. Some rows have no size entry. The others give once, few or many, or a class for an expanded clone.

v_call	d_call	clone_size	j_call	cdr3_nt	cdr3_aa
TRBV10-3	-	few	TRBJ2-5	TGTGCCATCAGTGAAGGGTTGGAGGGGGAGGTTGAGACCCAGTACTTC	CAISEGLEGEVETQYF
TRBV10-1	-	-	TRBJ2-1	TGCGCCAGCAGTGGCTCTACAGAAAATGAGCAGTTCTTC	CASSGSTENEQFF
TRBV11-2	TRBD2	few	TRBJ2-7	TGTACCAACAGCACCACCAGCGGGAGAGGGTACGAGCAGTACTTC	CTNSTTSGRGYEQYF
TRBV2	-	-	TRBJ2-3	TGTGCCAGTCGCCTGGACAGAGATACGCAGTATTTT	CASRLDRDTQYF
TRBV5-1	-	-	TRBJ2-6	TGCGCCAGCAGCTTCGTCCCATCACCCATATCTGGGGCCAACGTCCTGACTTTC	CASSFVPSPISGANVLTF
TRBV13	-	-	TRBJ2-1	TGTGCCAGCAGCGCCAAGGGAAAGCGGTACAATGACCAGTTCTTC	CASSAKGKRYNDQFF
TRBV5-4	-	-	TRBJ1-6	TGTGCCAGCAGCTTGGGTACAGGGTTCTATAATTCACCCCTCCACTTT	CASSLGTGFYNSPLHF
TRBV11-3	-	-	TRBJ1-1	TGTTCCAGCAGCCTACTGGGCGACTCGAACACTGAAGCTTTCTTT	CSSSLLGDSNTEAFF
TRBV28	-	-	TRBJ2-3	TGTGCCAGCAGTCTCGAGGGAGAGAGCACAGATACGCAGTATTTT	CASSLEGESTDTQYF
TRBV12-3/TRBV12-4	-	many	TRBJ1-1	TGTGCCAGCAGTTTAGGAGTTTGGACTGAAGCTTTCTTT	CASSLGVWTEAFF
TRBV6-5	-	-	TRBJ1-1	TGTGCCAGTAGGACCACGACAACCCACACTGAAGCTTTCTTT	CASRTTTTHTEAFF
TRBV28	-	-	TRBJ1-5	TGTGCCAGCAGTGGTGTGAAAGGAGGGAGCAGCAATCAGCCCCAGCATTTT	CASSGVKGGSSNQPQHF
TRBV14	TRBD1	-	TRBJ2-3	TGTGCCAGCAGCTTCCGGAACAGGGGTACAGATACGCAGTATTTT	CASSFRNRGTDTQYF
TRBV11-2	TRBD1	-	TRBJ2-2	TGTACCAGCAGCTCAACAGGGGGGCCCACCGGGGAGCTGTTTTTT	CTSSSTGGPTGELFF
TRBV14	-	-	TRBJ2-2	TGTGCCAGCAGCCGATATGGGGGCGGGATTGACACCGGGGAGCTGTTTTTT	CASSRYGGGIDTGELFF
TRBV11-1	TRBD1	-	TRBJ2-1	TGTGCCAGGAGCCGACGACAGGGAAGGGCACACGAGCGGTTCTTC	CARSRRQGRAHERFF
TRBV5-6	-	-	TRBJ2-1	TGTGCCAGCAGCCCAGTGGCCGAAGCCTACAATGAGCAGTTCTTC	CASSPVAEAYNEQFF
TRBV12-3/TRBV12-4	TRBD1	-	TRBJ2-7	TGTGCCAGCAGCGGGACAGGGGGCCCGGAATACGAGCAGTACTTC	CASSGTGGPEYEQYF
TRBV6-6	-	-	TRBJ2-1	TGTGTCAGCGTCGTAGACAATGAGCAGTTCTTC	CVSVVDNEQFF
TRBV29-1	TRBD1	-	TRBJ1-1	TGCAGCGTTGAGACAGGGATCACTGAGGCTTTCTTT	CSVETGITEAFF
TRBV11-2	-	many	TRBJ1-1	TGTGCCAGCAGCTTAGAACCGAGAATTAACACTGAAGCTTTCTTT	CASSLEPRINTEAFF
TRBV6-2/TRBV6-3	-	-	TRBJ2-1	TGTACCAGCAGGGGGATTAGCGGGAAAAATGAGCAGTTCTTC	CTSRGISGKNEQFF
TRBV4-2	TRBD1	-	TRBJ2-5	TGTGCCAGCAGCCAAGATAGAACAGGGGGCTACGAGACTCAGTACTTC	CASSQDRTGGYETQYF
TRBV11-2	-	-	TRBJ2-7	TGTGCCAGCAGCATAACTAACGGGATAAGCAGCGAGCGGTACTTC	CASSITNGISSERYF
TRBV6-1	-	few	TRBJ2-7	TGTGCCAGCAGTGAAGCCACTTACTCTTCCTACGAGCAGTACTTC	CASSEATYSSYEQYF
TRBV6-5	-	few	TRBJ1-6	TGTGCCAGCAGCCTAGACTCCGGGACACCTGCTACGCCCCTCCACTTT	CASSLDSGTPATPLHF
TRBV11-2	-	many	TRBJ2-7	TGTGCCAGCAGCTTGGGGCTTAGCGAGCAGTACTTC	CASSLGLSEQYF
TRBV11-2	-	-	TRBJ2-2	TGTGCCAGAAGCTTAGGGACAGCGGGCGCCGGGGAGCTGTTTTTT	CARSLGTAGAGELFF
TRBV12-3/TRBV12-4	TRBD2	-	TRBJ2-3	TGTGCCAGCAGTTTAAGGACTAGCGGGATACGCTGTGATACGCAGTATTTT	CASSLRTSGIRCDTQYF
TRBV11-2	-	-	TRBJ2-1	TGTGCCAACAGCCCAGCCTACAATGAGCAATTCTTC	CANSPAYNEQFF
TRBV29-1	-	-	TRBJ2-2	TGCAACACCAACCAGGGACGGACCGAGGAGCTGTTTTTT	CNTNQGRTEELFF
TRBV5-5	TRBD2	many	TRBJ2-2	TGTGCCAGCAGCCCGGGGGGGATAAACACCGGGGAGCTGTTTTTT	CASSPGGINTGELFF
TRBV12-3/TRBV12-4	-	-	TRBJ1-6	TGTGCCAGCAGTTTACGGGGGGCGCGGAACTCATCCCTCCACTTT	CASSLRGARNSSLHF
TRBV11-2	-	-	TRBJ1-1	TGTGCCAGCAGCTTAGTAGACAACATTGAAGCTTTTTTT	CASSLVDNIEAFF
TRBV29-1	-	-	TRBJ1-1	TGCAGCGTTCGATGGGGCGCGACTGAAGCTCTCTTT	CSVRWGATEALF
TRBV4-1	TRBD2	-	TRBJ2-2	TGCGCCAGCAGCCAAGTTACGACTAGCGTGTGGAACACCGGGGAGCTGTTTTTT	CASSQVTTSVWNTGELFF
TRBV11-2	-	-	TRBJ2-6	TGTGCCAGCAGCCACGAGATAGGGAGCTCTGGGGCCAACGTCCTGACTTTC	CASSHEIGSSGANVLTF